This TCR beta chain emerged from a study of early T cells in non-severe SARS-CoV-2 infection. Unique molecular identifiers tagged individual cDNA molecules. TCRdb re-derived calls from the 5' RACE reads in MiXCR, one entry per CDR3 protein. The sample records approximately 97,000 distinct CDR3 sequences, 9.5% to 11% being singletons. CDR1 and CDR2 (germline): SEHNR, FQNEAQ (reference sequence). The length of the CDR3 is 14 residues. V dropped 3 bases and J dropped 5; count of bases not matched to a gene: 5. Only a few counts were recorded for this clonotype. The chain has TRBV7-9 and TRBJ2-7; 9 nucleotides match TRBD1. Sequences were derived from whole blood, sampled at baseline. This TCR came from an adult who was a healthcare worker with PCR-confirmed SARS-CoV-2 infection or an uninfected control (not recorded which). CDR3 amino acids: CASSFGTGYDEQYF. The CDR3 DNA follows: TGTGCCAGCAGCTTTGGGACAGGGTACGACGAGCAGTACTTC. Looking up the rest from reference TRBV7-9 and TRBJ2-7 gives the full variable domain: DTGVSQNPRHKITKRGQNVTFRCDPISEHNRLYWYRQTLGQGPEFLTYFQNEAQLEKSRLLSDRFSAERPKGSFSTLEIQRTEQGDSAMYLCASSFGTGYDEQYFGPGTRLTVT.